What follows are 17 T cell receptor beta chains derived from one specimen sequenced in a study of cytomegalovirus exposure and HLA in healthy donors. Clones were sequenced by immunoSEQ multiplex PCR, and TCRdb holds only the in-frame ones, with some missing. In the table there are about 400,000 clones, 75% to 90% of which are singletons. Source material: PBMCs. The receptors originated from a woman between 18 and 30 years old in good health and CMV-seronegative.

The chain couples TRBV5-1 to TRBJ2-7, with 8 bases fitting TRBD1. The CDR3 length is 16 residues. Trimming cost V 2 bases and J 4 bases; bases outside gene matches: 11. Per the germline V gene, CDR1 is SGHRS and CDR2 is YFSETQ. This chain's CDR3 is CASSFGTGNNPYEQYF. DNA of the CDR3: TGCGCCAGCAGCTTCGGGACAGGAAACAATCCGTACGAGCAGTACTTC. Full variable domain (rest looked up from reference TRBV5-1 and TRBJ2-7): KAGVTQTPRYLIKTRGQQVTLSCSPISGHRSVSWYQQTPGQGLQFLFEYFSETQRNKGNFPGRFSGRQFSNSRSEMNVSTLELGDSALYLCASSFGTGNNPYEQYFGPGTRLTVT.

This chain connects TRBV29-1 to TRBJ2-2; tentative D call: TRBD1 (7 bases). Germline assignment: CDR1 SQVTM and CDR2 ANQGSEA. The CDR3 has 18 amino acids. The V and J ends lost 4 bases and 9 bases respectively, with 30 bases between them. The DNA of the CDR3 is TGCAGCGTTGTAGCCTTAGGAGGGGGCATCAGGGGGTCGAGGGAGCTGTTTTTT. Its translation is CSVVALGGGIRGSRELFF.

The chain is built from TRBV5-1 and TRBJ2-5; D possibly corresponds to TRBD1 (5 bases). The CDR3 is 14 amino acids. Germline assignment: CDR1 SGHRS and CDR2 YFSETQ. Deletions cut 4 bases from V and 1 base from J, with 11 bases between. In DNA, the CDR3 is TGCGCCAGCAGCCTAAGGGGTCTCCAAGAGACCCAGTACTTC. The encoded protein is CASSLRGLQETQYF.

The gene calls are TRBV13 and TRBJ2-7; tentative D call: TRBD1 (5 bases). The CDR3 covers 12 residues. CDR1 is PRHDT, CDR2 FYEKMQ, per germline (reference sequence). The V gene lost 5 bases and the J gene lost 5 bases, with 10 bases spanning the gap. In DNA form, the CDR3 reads TGTGCCAGCAGCCGGACAAAGCACGAGCAGTACTTC. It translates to CASSRTKHEQYF. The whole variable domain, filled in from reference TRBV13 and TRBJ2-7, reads AAGVIQSPRHLIKEKRETATLKCYPIPRHDTVYWYQQGPGQDPQFLISFYEKMQSDKGSIPDRFSAQQFSDYHSELNMSSLELGDSALYFCASSRTKHEQYFGPGTRLTVT.

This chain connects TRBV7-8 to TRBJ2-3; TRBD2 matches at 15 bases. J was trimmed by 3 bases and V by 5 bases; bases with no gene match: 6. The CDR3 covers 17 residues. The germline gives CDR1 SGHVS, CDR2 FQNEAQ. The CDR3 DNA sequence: TGTGCCAGCAGCCTCTCGGGACTAGCGGGGGGTACAGATACGCAGTATTTT. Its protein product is CASSLSGLAGGTDTQYF.

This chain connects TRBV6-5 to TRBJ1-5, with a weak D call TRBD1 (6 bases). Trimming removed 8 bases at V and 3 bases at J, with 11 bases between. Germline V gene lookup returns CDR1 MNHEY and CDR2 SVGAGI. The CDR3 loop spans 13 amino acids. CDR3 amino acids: CASRRGDNQPQHF. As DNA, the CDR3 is TGTGCCAGCCGCAGGGGTGACAATCAGCCCCAGCATTTT.

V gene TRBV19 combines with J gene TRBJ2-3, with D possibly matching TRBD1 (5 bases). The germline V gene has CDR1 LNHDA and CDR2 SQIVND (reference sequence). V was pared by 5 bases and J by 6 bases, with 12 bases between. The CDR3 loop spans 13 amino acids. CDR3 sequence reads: CASSFQGSDTQYF. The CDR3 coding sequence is TGTGCCAGTAGTTTCCAGGGATCCGATACGCAGTATTTT. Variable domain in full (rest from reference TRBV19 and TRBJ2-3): DGGITQSPKYLFRKEGQNVTLSCEQNLNHDAMYWYRQDPGQGLRLIYYSQIVNDFQKGDIAEGYSVSREKKESFPLTVTSAQKNPTAFYLCASSFQGSDTQYFGPGTRLTVL.

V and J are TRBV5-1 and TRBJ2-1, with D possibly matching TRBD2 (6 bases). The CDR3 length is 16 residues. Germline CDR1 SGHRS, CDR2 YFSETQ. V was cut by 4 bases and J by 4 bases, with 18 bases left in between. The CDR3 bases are TGCGCCAGCAGCAATCCAACCGGGGGTCCGTACAATGAGCAGTTCTTC. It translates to CASSNPTGGPYNEQFF.

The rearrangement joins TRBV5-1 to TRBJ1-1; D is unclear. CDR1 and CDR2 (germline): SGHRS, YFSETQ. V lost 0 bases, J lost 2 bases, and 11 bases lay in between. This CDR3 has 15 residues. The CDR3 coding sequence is TGCGCCAGCAGCTTGGATAGTTCCTTAAACACTGAAGCTTTCTTT. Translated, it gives CASSLDSSLNTEAFF.

The CDR3 protein is CASSLSRGGGGYGYTF. In nucleotides, the CDR3 is TGTGCCAGCAGTTTATCTAGGGGAGGGGGAGGGTATGGCTACACCTTC. V is TRBV27 and J is TRBJ1-2; D possibly corresponds to TRBD1 (6 bases). V was trimmed by 0 bases and J by 5 bases, leaving 16 bases between them. CDR3 length: 16 amino acids. Germline V gene data show CDR1 as MNHEY and CDR2 as SMNVEV (reference sequence).

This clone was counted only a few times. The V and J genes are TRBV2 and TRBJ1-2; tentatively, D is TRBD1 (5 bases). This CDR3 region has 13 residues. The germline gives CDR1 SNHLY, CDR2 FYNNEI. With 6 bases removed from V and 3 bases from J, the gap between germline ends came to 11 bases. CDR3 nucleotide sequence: TGTGCCAGCAGCCCTCCGGGGGACTATGGCTACACCTTC. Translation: CASSPPGDYGYTF.

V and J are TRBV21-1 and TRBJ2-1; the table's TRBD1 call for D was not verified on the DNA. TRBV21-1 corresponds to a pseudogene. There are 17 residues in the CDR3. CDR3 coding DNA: TGTGCCAGCAGCAAATCGCTGGACGACCAGGGGGCAAATGAGCAGTTCTTC. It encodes CASSKSLDDQGANEQFF.

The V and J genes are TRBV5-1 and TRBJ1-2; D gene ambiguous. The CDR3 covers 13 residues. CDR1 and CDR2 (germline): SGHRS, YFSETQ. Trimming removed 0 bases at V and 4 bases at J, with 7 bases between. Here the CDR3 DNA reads TGCGCCAGCAGCTTGGAAACATCCTATGGCTACACCTTC. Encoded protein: CASSLETSYGYTF.

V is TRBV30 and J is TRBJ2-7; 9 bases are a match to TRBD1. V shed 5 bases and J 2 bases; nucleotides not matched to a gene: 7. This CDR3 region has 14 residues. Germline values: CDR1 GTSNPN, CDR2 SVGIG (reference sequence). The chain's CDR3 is CAWRPGTGTYEQYF. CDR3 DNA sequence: TGTGCCTGGCGACCCGGGACAGGGACCTACGAGCAGTACTTC.

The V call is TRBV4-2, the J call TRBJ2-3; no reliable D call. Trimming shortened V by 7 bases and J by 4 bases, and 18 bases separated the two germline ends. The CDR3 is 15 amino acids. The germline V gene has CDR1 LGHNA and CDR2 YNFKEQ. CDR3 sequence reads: CASTPTILLADTQYF. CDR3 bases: TGTGCCAGCACCCCCACGATACTGCTAGCAGATACGCAGTATTTT.

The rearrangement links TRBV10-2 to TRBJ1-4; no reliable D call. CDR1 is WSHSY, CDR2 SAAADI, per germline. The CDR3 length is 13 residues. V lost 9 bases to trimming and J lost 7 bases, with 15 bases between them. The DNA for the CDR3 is TGCGCCAGGCGCAAAAGGGAGGCTGAAAAACTGTTTTTT. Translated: CARRKREAEKLFF.

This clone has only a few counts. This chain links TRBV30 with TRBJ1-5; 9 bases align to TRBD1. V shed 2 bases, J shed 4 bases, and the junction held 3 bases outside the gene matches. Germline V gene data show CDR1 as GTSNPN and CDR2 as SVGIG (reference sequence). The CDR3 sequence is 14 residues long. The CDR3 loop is CAWSRGTGNQPQHF. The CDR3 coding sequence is TGTGCCTGGAGTAGGGGGACAGGGAATCAGCCCCAGCATTTT.